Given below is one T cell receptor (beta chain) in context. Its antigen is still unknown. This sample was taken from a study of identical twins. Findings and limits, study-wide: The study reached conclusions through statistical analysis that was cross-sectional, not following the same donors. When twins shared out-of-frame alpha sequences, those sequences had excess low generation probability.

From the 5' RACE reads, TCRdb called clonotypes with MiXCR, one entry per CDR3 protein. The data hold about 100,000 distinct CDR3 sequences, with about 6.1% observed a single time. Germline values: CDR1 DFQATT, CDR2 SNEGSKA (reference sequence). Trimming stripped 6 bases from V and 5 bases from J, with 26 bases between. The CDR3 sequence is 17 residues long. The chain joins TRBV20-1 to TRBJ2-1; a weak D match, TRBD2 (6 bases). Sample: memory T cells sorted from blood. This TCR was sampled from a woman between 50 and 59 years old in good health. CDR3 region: CSAAPWGSGLSDNEQFF. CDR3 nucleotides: TGCAGTGCGGCCCCGTGGGGTAGCGGCCTAAGTGACAATGAGCAGTTCTTC.